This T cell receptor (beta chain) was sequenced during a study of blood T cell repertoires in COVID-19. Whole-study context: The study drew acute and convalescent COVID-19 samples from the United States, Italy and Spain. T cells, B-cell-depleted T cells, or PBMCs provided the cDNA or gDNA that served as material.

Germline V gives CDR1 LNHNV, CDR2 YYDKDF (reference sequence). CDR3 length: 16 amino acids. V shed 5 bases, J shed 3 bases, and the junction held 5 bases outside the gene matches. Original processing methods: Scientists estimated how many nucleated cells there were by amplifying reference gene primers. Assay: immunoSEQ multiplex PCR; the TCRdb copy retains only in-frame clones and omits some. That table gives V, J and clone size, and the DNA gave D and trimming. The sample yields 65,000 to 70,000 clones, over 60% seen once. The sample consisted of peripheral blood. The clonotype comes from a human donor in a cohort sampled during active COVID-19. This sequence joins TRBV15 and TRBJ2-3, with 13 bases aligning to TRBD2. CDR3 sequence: CATSLRLAGGTDTQYF. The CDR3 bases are TGTGCCACCAGCTTGCGACTAGCGGGAGGAACAGATACGCAGTATTTT. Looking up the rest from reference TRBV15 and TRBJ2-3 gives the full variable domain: DAMVIQNPRYQVTQFGKPVTLSCSQTLNHNVMYWYQQKSSQAPKLLFHYYDKDFNNEADTPDNFQSRRPNTSFCFLDIRSPGLGDTAMYLCATSLRLAGGTDTQYFGPGTRLTVL.